This TCR beta chain was found in a study of molecular identifiers for immune sequencing clone quantification. Only a few counts were recorded for this clonotype. After removal of 6 bases from V and 0 bases from J, the junction contained 5 bases not matched to a gene. The CDR3 contains 15 residues. Germline V gene data show CDR1 as MNHEY and CDR2 as SMNVEV (reference sequence). TCRdb ran MiXCR on the PCR reads and lists one entry per CDR3 protein. The sample lists some 320,000 distinct CDR3 sequences, over 20% occurring once. The material sequenced was naive CD8+ T cells from blood, with Jurkat cell RNA spiked in. This sample's subset: FACS-sorted CD8+CD4-CCR7+CD45RA+ naive T cells. The chain recombines TRBV27 with TRBJ2-1; 7 bases are a match to TRBD1. The sequence was obtained from a human donor in good health. Some libraries in this study had Jurkat cell RNA spiked in. The CDR3 region has the DNA TGTGCCAGCAGAGAGGGACAGAGCTCCTACAATGAGCAGTTCTTC. Translated, it gives CASREGQSSYNEQFF.